This TCR beta chain was sequenced during a study of post-analysis software for immune sequencing data. Study background: As for disease course, relapsing-remitting, secondary progressive and progressive-relapsing multiple sclerosis were all included.

Trimming took 5 bases from V and 5 from J; bases not matched to a gene: 10. The CDR3 length is 15 residues. Germline values: CDR1 MNHEY, CDR2 SMNVEV (reference sequence). Concerning this clonotype itself: The target antigen is unknown.

Study findings and constraints: Diversity measured as normalized Chao1 was significantly lower in multiple sclerosis patients than in controls. Higher frequency in patients than in controls was seen for 5 or 6 TRBV segments, with TRBV5-6, TRBV5-1 and TRBV20-1 among them.

Included in the TCR beta cDNA libraries were unique molecular identifiers. There were about 0.85 to 10 million T cells, and 450,000 to 550,000 cDNA molecules came from them. TCRdb re-derived calls from the PCR reads in MiXCR, one entry per CDR3 protein. This table has about 800,000 distinct CDR3 sequences, 30% appearing once. Sample: blood. The clonotype originates from a girl aged 5-17 years with multiple sclerosis. The chain links TRBV27 to TRBJ1-2, with TRBD1 matching over 8 bases. The CDR3 here is CASSALTGEEYGYTF. CDR3 bases: TGTGCCAGCAGTGCGCTGACAGGGGAAGAGTATGGCTACACCTTC.